This passage covers 13 T cell receptor beta chains from one sample sequenced in a study of cytomegalovirus exposure and HLA in healthy donors. The PCR used 60 Vbeta and 13 Jbeta primers. TCRdb's table, derived via immunoSEQ multiplex PCR, lists solely in-frame clones and lacks some. The data show 95,000 to 150,000 clones, about two thirds seen once. The sample comprised PBMCs. These receptors all stem from a woman aged 35 to 49 in good health and CMV-seropositive.

J is TRBJ2-1 and V is TRBV18, with 9 bases matching TRBD1. The CDR3 spans 15 residues. V lost 0 bases and J lost 8; bases outside the gene matches: 5. Germline assignment: CDR1 KGHSH and CDR2 LQKENI. The CDR3 DNA reads as TGTGCCAGCTCACCACCGGACAGGGGAAGCGATGAGCAGTTCTTC. It translates to CASSPPDRGSDEQFF.

The chain combines TRBV5-4 with TRBJ2-5; 10 positions agree with TRBD2. The CDR3 has 15 residues. Per germline, CDR1 SGHNT and CDR2 YYREEE (reference sequence). Losses at the gene ends were 1 base for V and 4 bases for J; bases not matched to a gene: 4. In nucleotides, the CDR3 is TGTGCCAGCAGCTTGACTAGCGGGGAACGAGAGACCCAGTACTTC. Amino acids: CASSLTSGERETQYF.

The CDR3 reads CASSDYFYRGGDYGYTF. The CDR3 coding sequence is TGTGCCAGCAGTGACTACTTCTACAGGGGGGGGGACTATGGCTACACCTTC. The rearrangement links TRBV6-1 to TRBJ1-2; 8 nucleotides align to TRBD1. The V segment lost 3 bases and the J segment 3 bases; nucleotides outside the gene matches: 12. The CDR3 runs 17 residues. The germline V gene has CDR1 MNHNS and CDR2 SASEGT.

The chain has TRBV9 and TRBJ2-1, with TRBD2 matching 13 bases. Germline loops: CDR1 SGDLS, CDR2 YYNGEE. The V gene end was trimmed by 3 bases and the J gene end by 5 bases; junction bases not matched to a gene: 2. This CDR3 has 15 amino acids. Here the CDR3 DNA reads TGTGCCAGCAGCGGACTAGCGGGGGGCGACAATGAGCAGTTCTTC. Protein product: CASSGLAGGDNEQFF.

This chain links TRBV5-1 with TRBJ2-5; D unresolved. V was clipped by 0 bases and J by 5 bases, with 5 bases between them. CDR3 size: 12 residues. Germline CDR1 and CDR2: SGHRS and YFSETQ. For the CDR3, the DNA is TGCGCCAGCAGCTTGGGAGCCGAGACCCAGTACTTC. This codes for CASSLGAETQYF.

CDR3 in DNA: TGTGCCAGCAGCTTAGCCGGCCAGGGTTACGAGCAGTACTTC. It yields the protein CASSLAGQGYEQYF. The chain combines TRBV11-2 with TRBJ2-7; possible D gene TRBD1, 5 bases. Germline-derived CDR1 and CDR2 are SGHAT and FQNNGV. Trimming removed 1 base at V and 4 bases at J, with 11 bases between. The CDR3 extends over 14 amino acids. The full variable domain, completed using reference TRBV11-2 and TRBJ2-7, is EAGVAQSPRYKIIEKRQSVAFWCNPISGHATLYWYQQILGQGPKLLIQFQNNGVVDDSQLPKDRFSAERLKGVDSTLKIQPAKLEDSAVYLCASSLAGQGYEQYFGPGTRLTVT.

This clone was recorded only once. The chain has TRBV5-1 and TRBJ2-7; unclear D gene. The germline V gene encodes CDR1 SGHRS and CDR2 YFSETQ. The CDR3 loop spans 14 amino acids. Trimming pared 1 base from V and 0 bases from J, leaving 8 bases between. This CDR3 is CASSLLASSYEQYF. The DNA of the CDR3 is TGCGCCAGCAGCTTGCTCGCGAGCTCCTACGAGCAGTACTTC.

The chain recombines TRBV9 with TRBJ1-1, with TRBD1 as a possible D gene (6 bases). Germline V gene lookup returns CDR1 SGDLS and CDR2 YYNGEE. Trimming left V 3 bases short and J 4 bases short, with 13 bases between. CDR3 length: 14 residues. The CDR3 DNA sequence: TGTGCCAGCAGCGAGACGGGGGGCGGCACTGAAGCTTTCTTT. This codes for CASSETGGGTEAFF.

V usage is TRBV5-4 and J usage is TRBJ2-2; D is ambiguous. The CDR3 sequence is 13 residues long. Trimming left V 3 bases short and J 2 bases short, with 5 bases between. From germline, CDR1 is SGHNT and CDR2 YYREEE (reference sequence). The CDR3 reads CASSSINTGELFF. The CDR3 coding sequence is TGTGCCAGCAGCTCCATTAACACCGGGGAGCTGTTTTTT.

The V and J genes are TRBV29-1 and TRBJ2-3; weak D call: TRBD2 (6 bases). Germline lookup yields CDR1 SQVTM and CDR2 ANQGSEA. V was trimmed by 0 bases and J by 1 base, leaving 11 bases between them. The CDR3 sequence is 15 residues long. CDR3: CSVEDRAGRTDTQYF. CDR3 in DNA: TGCAGCGTTGAAGACCGAGCGGGCCGCACAGATACGCAGTATTTT.

The chain is built from TRBV10-3 and TRBJ1-5; unclear D gene. V dropped 4 bases and J dropped 4 bases, with 8 bases sitting between them. Looked up from germline, CDR1 is ENHRY and CDR2 is SYGVKD. The CDR3 spans 13 residues. CDR3 region: CAISAADNQPQHF. The CDR3 bases are TGTGCCATCAGTGCTGCAGATAATCAGCCCCAGCATTTT.

The J gene is TRBJ1-1, the V gene TRBV2; 10 positions match TRBD1. With V trimmed by 8 bases and J by 1 base, 7 bases remained unmatched. Germline loops: CDR1 SNHLY, CDR2 FYNNEI. The CDR3 loop spans 15 amino acids. The CDR3 spells CASVPDRGGNTEAFF. In DNA, the CDR3 is TGTGCCAGCGTACCGGACAGGGGGGGGAACACTGAAGCTTTCTTT.

CDR3 region: CASSVNSFYEQYF. The CDR3 region has the DNA TGTGCCAGCAGCGTAAACAGCTTTTACGAGCAGTACTTC. The chain links TRBV9 to TRBJ2-7, with D unclear. This CDR3 has 13 amino acids. The germline CDR1 and CDR2 sequences are SGDLS and YYNGEE. The ends were cut back, 1 base at V and 4 bases at J, with 9 bases in the middle.